This T cell receptor beta chain was recorded in a study of shared clonotypes between healthy human individuals. From germline, CDR1 is MDHEN and CDR2 SYDVKM. The CDR3 is 15 residues long. Trimming stripped 6 bases from V and 4 bases from J, with 16 bases between. TCRdb keeps only in-frame clones here, not all; method: immunoSEQ multiplex PCR. The data hold some 630,000 clones, with approximately 79% observed a single time. This clonotype was sampled from a woman in her 30s in good health. Sequencing input: memory CD4+ T cells sorted from blood. The subset: CD45RA-negative fraction. The rearrangement links TRBV28 to TRBJ2-1; either TRBD1 or TRBD2 may supply D (5 bases each). DNA of the CDR3: TGTGCCAGCAGATCCCCGGGGCGGATGTACAATGAGCAGTTCTTC. This translates into CASRSPGRMYNEQFF.